This T cell receptor (beta chain) was obtained from a study of blood T cell repertoires in COVID-19. For the study at large: There were acute and convalescent COVID-19 samples, and they came from the United States, Italy and Spain.

Sequencing used immunoSEQ multiplex PCR; TCRdb keeps in-frame clones, though not all of them. This table holds about 170,000 clones, 85% found once. The clonotype comes from a woman of 80 years or more with COVID-19, enrolled during active disease. Input material: peripheral blood.

The CDR3 DNA reads as TGTGCCAGCATCAAACAGGGAGAGGGCTATAGCAATCAGCCCCAGCATTTT. The encoded protein is CASIKQGEGYSNQPQHF. The rearrangement uses TRBV5-5 and TRBJ1-5; possible D gene TRBD1, 6 bases. Germline V lookup: CDR1 SGHKS, CDR2 YYEKEE (reference sequence). The CDR3 totals 17 residues. Trimming removed 6 bases at V and 0 bases at J, with 19 bases between.